Ten or more counts support the clone carrying this T cell receptor (beta chain). TCRdb passed the RT-PCR reads through MiXCR, listing each CDR3 protein once. The table shows almost 700,000 distinct CDR3 sequences, with approximately 15% occurring only once. This sequence was found in a female donor in good health, serving as a healthy control. The sample was memory CD4+ T cells from blood.

This CDR3 is CASSLSGTGSSGRYEQYF. CDR3 nucleotides: TGTGCCAGCAGTTTAAGTGGGACAGGGAGTTCAGGGCGCTACGAGCAGTACTTC. The chain uses TRBV12-3 or TRBV12-4 and TRBJ2-7; 9 bases agree with TRBD1. The length of the CDR3 is 18 residues. Unmatched junction bases numbered 14, after V lost 2 bases and J lost 3 bases.